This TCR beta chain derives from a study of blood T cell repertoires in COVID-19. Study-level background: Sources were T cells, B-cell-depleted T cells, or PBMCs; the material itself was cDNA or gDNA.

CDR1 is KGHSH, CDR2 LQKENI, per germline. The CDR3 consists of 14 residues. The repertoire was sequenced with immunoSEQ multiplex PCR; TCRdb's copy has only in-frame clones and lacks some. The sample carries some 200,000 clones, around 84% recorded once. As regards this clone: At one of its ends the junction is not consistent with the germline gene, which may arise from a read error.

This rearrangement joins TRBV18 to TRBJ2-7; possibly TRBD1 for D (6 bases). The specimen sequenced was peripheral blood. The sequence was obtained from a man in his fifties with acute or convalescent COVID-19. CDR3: CASSPPTGPYKQYF. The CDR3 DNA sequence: TGTGCCAGCTCACCACCGACAGGACCCTACAAGCAGTACTTC.